The 24 T cell receptor beta chains below were found in one sample sequenced in a study of PD-1 blockade in classical Hodgkin lymphoma. Brentuximab vedotin exposure varied, and every patient relapsed after autologous stem cell transplantation. Using immunoSEQ multiplex PCR, the repertoire was profiled, and TCRdb retains in-frame clones only, with some absent. The table records 40,000 to 50,000 clones, around 86% of them present only once. This specimen was peripheral blood mononuclear cells (PBMCs), taken before the second cycle of nivolumab. Every receptor here comes from a human donor with classical Hodgkin lymphoma.

The chain carries TRBV29-1 and TRBJ2-5; TRBD2 matches 14 bases. The V gene end was trimmed by 6 bases and the J gene end by 5 bases; junction bases not matched to a gene: 11. Germline CDR1 and CDR2: SQVTM and ANQGSEA. This CDR3 has 16 residues. In DNA form, the CDR3 reads TGCAGCGTATGGTGGACTAGCGGGAGGTCGGCGGAGACCCAGTACTTC. Its translation: CSVWWTSGRSAETQYF.

The chain combines TRBV9 with TRBJ1-3, with TRBD1 identical over 7 bases. This CDR3 contains 14 residues. The J segment lost 4 bases and the V segment lost 0 bases, leaving 1 base of the junction unmatched. The germline V gene has CDR1 SGDLS and CDR2 YYNGEE. CDR3 nucleotides: TGTGCCAGCAGCGTAGGGGGACAGGGAAACACCATATATTTT. Protein product: CASSVGGQGNTIYF.

This sequence joins TRBV1 and TRBJ2-5; the tabulated D call, TRBD2, remains unverified against the DNA. TRBV1 is a pseudogene segment. This CDR3 spans 15 amino acids. The CDR3 DNA follows: TGCACCAGCAGCCTCGGACTAGCAGGGGCAGAGACCCAGTACTTC. Its protein product is CTSSLGLAGAETQYF.

The rearrangement joins TRBV19 to TRBJ2-2; maybe TRBD1 (5 bases). CDR3 length: 13 amino acids. Germline lookup yields CDR1 LNHDA and CDR2 SQIVND (reference sequence). V dropped 8 bases and J dropped 6 bases, with 13 bases sitting between them. CDR3 in DNA: TGTGCCAGTCGCCGCTTGGGGCCCGGGGAGCTGTTTTTT. It is translated as CASRRLGPGELFF.

This clone is a singleton in its sample. V is TRBV19 and J is TRBJ1-6; no firm D call. The V gene's germline CDR1 is LNHDA and CDR2 SQIVND (reference sequence). The V gene lost 0 bases and the J gene lost 14 bases, with 14 bases spanning the gap. This CDR3 spans 14 amino acids. This CDR3 is CASSIDGIGRALHF. CDR3 bases: TGTGCCAGTAGTATAGATGGGATCGGTAGGGCCCTCCACTTT. Together with reference TRBV19 and TRBJ1-6, the CDR3 gives the full variable domain: DGGITQSPKYLFRKEGQNVTLSCEQNLNHDAMYWYRQDPGQGLRLIYYSQIVNDFQKGDIAEGYSVSREKKESFPLTVTSAQKNPTAFYLCASSIDGIGRALHFGNGTRLTVT.

J is TRBJ1-4 and V is TRBV19, with 9 positions matching TRBD1. CDR1 LNHDA and CDR2 SQIVND come from the germline V gene (reference sequence). This CDR3 is 15 amino acids long. V lost 3 bases and J lost 8; bases outside the gene matches: 7. This chain's CDR3 is CASSIEGQGGEKLFF. The CDR3 region has the DNA TGTGCCAGTAGTATTGAGGGACAGGGTGGCGAAAAACTGTTTTTT. The full variable domain, rest sourced from reference TRBV19 and TRBJ1-4, is DGGITQSPKYLFRKEGQNVTLSCEQNLNHDAMYWYRQDPGQGLRLIYYSQIVNDFQKGDIAEGYSVSREKKESFPLTVTSAQKNPTAFYLCASSIEGQGGEKLFFGSGTQLSVL.

This chain links TRBV5-1 with TRBJ1-4; D remains ambiguous. The CDR3 covers 13 residues. Germline loops: CDR1 SGHRS, CDR2 YFSETQ. Trimming left V 4 bases short and J 7 bases short, with 11 bases between. The CDR3 sequence is CASSRWPAEKLFF. For the CDR3, the DNA is TGCGCCAGCAGCCGCTGGCCCGCTGAAAAACTGTTTTTT.

The chain employs TRBV19 and TRBJ2-7; 8 nucleotides line up with TRBD1. This CDR3 has 14 amino acids. Trimming took 5 bases from V and 3 from J; bases not matched to a gene: 6. The germline V gene encodes CDR1 LNHDA and CDR2 SQIVND (reference sequence). CDR3: CASSPRQGSYEQYF. The DNA of the CDR3 is TGTGCCAGTAGTCCAAGACAGGGGAGCTACGAGCAGTACTTC.

V gene TRBV19 combines with J gene TRBJ2-7; a weak D match, TRBD1 (6 bases). Trimming took off 4 bases at V and 1 base at J, with 11 bases between the two ends. The CDR3 runs to 14 residues. From germline, CDR1 is LNHDA and CDR2 SQIVND (reference sequence). The CDR3 DNA follows: TGTGCCAGTAGTAGAGACAGGATTTCCTACGAGCAGTACTTC. It is translated as CASSRDRISYEQYF. Looking up the rest from reference TRBV19 and TRBJ2-7 gives the full variable domain: DGGITQSPKYLFRKEGQNVTLSCEQNLNHDAMYWYRQDPGQGLRLIYYSQIVNDFQKGDIAEGYSVSREKKESFPLTVTSAQKNPTAFYLCASSRDRISYEQYFGPGTRLTVT.

V usage is TRBV27 and J usage is TRBJ1-6; D gene uncertain. The V end was cut by 4 bases, the J end by 4 bases, with 14 bases between. The CDR3 is 16 amino acids. The germline CDR1 and CDR2 sequences are MNHEY and SMNVEV (reference sequence). The CDR3 DNA reads TGTGCCAGCAGTTCTCCCCTCGGACGTTATAATTCACCCCTCCACTTT. It encodes CASSSPLGRYNSPLHF.

The rearrangement uses TRBV5-4 and TRBJ2-1; D might be TRBD1 or TRBD2, each matching 5 bases. Per the germline V gene, CDR1 is SGHNT and CDR2 is YYREEE (reference sequence). V was clipped by 5 bases and J by 0 bases, with 15 bases between them. The CDR3 runs 16 residues. CDR3 coding DNA: TGTGCCAGCAGACCCCGGGACGTGAGCTCCTACAATGAGCAGTTCTTC. Translated: CASRPRDVSSYNEQFF.

The CDR3 bases are TGCAGCGTTGAGTTACTAACCTACGAGCAGTACTTC. Protein sequence: CSVELLTYEQYF. J is TRBJ2-7 and V is TRBV29-1; D not certain. The germline V and J ends were trimmed by 3 bases and 2 bases, with 8 bases remaining between them. Germline V lookup: CDR1 SQVTM, CDR2 ANQGSEA. The CDR3 contains 12 residues.

The rearrangement links TRBV7-8 to TRBJ2-1; D unresolved. Germline V lookup: CDR1 SGHVS, CDR2 FQNEAQ. Trimming shortened V by 0 bases and J by 5 bases, and 11 bases separated the two germline ends. The CDR3 has 15 residues. CDR3 loop: CASSLAGTTNNEQFF. The CDR3 nucleotides read TGTGCCAGCAGCTTAGCGGGAACCACCAACAATGAGCAGTTCTTC.

In its sample, this clone was seen a few times. The chain carries TRBV5-1 and TRBJ2-7, with TRBD2 matching 8 bases. V was pared by 0 bases and J by 3 bases, with 5 bases of the junction left unmatched. CDR1 and CDR2 (germline): SGHRS, YFSETQ. The CDR3 is made up of 15 amino acids. The CDR3 region is CASSLVTSGNYEQYF. For the CDR3, the DNA is TGCGCCAGCAGCTTGGTCACTAGCGGTAACTACGAGCAGTACTTC.

The CDR3 nucleotides are TGTGCCAGCACGGACAGGACTACCTACGAGCAGTACTTC. Translating gives CASTDRTTYEQYF. The genes are TRBV2 and TRBJ2-7, with TRBD1 as a possible D gene (7 bases). Trimming took 7 bases from V and 2 from J, leaving 12 bases between them. This CDR3 region has 13 residues. Germline V gene sequence: CDR1 SNHLY, CDR2 FYNNEI.

The V and J genes are TRBV11-2 and TRBJ2-3, with D hard to call. There are 16 residues in the CDR3. Germline CDR1 and CDR2: SGHAT and FQNNGV. Trimming left V 1 base short and J 7 bases short, with 18 bases between. DNA of the CDR3: TGTGCCAGCAGCTTAGCCTTTCGCGGCCTGCGGTATACGCAGTATTTT. This translates into CASSLAFRGLRYTQYF.

V usage is TRBV9 and J usage is TRBJ2-2; 14 bases map to TRBD2. This CDR3 comprises 17 residues. CDR1 is SGDLS, CDR2 YYNGEE, per germline. V gave up 4 bases and J gave up 5 bases; unmatched junction bases: 7. CDR3 nucleotide sequence: TGTGCCAGCAGCACCGGACTAGCGGGAGGTGGTACCGGGGAGCTGTTTTTT. It specifies CASSTGLAGGGTGELFF.

The table lists this clone with a few counts. The chain has TRBV6-6 and TRBJ1-6; perhaps TRBD1 as D (6 bases). CDR1 is MNHNY, CDR2 SVGAGI, per germline (reference sequence). This CDR3 has 9 amino acids. The V end lost 11 bases, the J end lost 15 bases, and 11 bases lay between the germline ends. This CDR3 reads CAAGAHLHF. The CDR3 DNA sequence: TGTGCCGCGGGGGCCCACCTCCACTTT.

The genes are TRBV28 and TRBJ2-6, with 7 bases fitting TRBD1. The germline V gene encodes CDR1 MDHEN and CDR2 SYDVKM. There are 20 residues in the CDR3. V lost 6 bases and J lost 0; bases outside the gene matches: 17. The CDR3 protein is CASSYKTGLLRSSGANVLTF. In nucleotides, the CDR3 is TGTGCCAGCAGCTATAAGACAGGGCTCCTGCGGAGCTCTGGGGCCAACGTCCTGACTTTC.

The chain carries TRBV5-1 and TRBJ1-1; TRBD1 might be the D (5 bases). Trimming shortened V by 2 bases and J by 3 bases, and 20 bases separated the two germline ends. Per the germline V gene, CDR1 is SGHRS and CDR2 is YFSETQ. The CDR3 is 17 residues long. The CDR3 sequence: CASSFSAGLGGYTEAFF. The DNA of the CDR3 is TGCGCCAGCAGCTTTAGTGCAGGGCTTGGGGGGTACACTGAAGCTTTCTTT.

The chain employs TRBV4-1 and TRBJ2-2, with 7 bases aligning to TRBD1. The length of the CDR3 is 14 residues. After removal of 3 bases from V and 5 bases from J, the junction contained 3 bases not matched to a gene. From germline, CDR1 is MGHRA and CDR2 YSYEKL. In nucleotides, the CDR3 is TGCGCCAGCAGCCAGCCAGGGGGTACCGGGGAGCTGTTTTTT. Translated, it gives CASSQPGGTGELFF.

The chain employs TRBV7-6 and TRBJ2-3; the match to TRBD2 covers 8 bases. The CDR3 contains 13 residues. Germline CDR1 SGHVS, CDR2 FNYEAQ. The CDR3 sequence is CATRAGGKDTQYF. CDR3 sequence (DNA): TGTGCTACCCGGGCGGGAGGAAAAGATACGCAGTATTTT.

The rearrangement links TRBV5-1 to TRBJ2-7, with 15 bases lining up with TRBD2. Germline-derived CDR1 and CDR2 are SGHRS and YFSETQ. V dropped 4 bases and J dropped 0; count of bases not matched to a gene: 14. The length of the CDR3 is 20 residues. CDR3: CASSRSPGLAGGRSSYEQYF. CDR3 coding DNA: TGCGCCAGCAGCAGATCCCCGGGACTAGCGGGAGGCCGGAGCTCCTACGAGCAGTACTTC.

The V gene is TRBV27, the J gene TRBJ2-3; D is unresolved. The CDR3 is 10 residues long. The ends were cut back, 5 bases at V and 7 bases at J, with 4 bases in the middle. The germline CDR1 and CDR2 sequences are MNHEY and SMNVEV (reference sequence). The CDR3 sequence is CASSTNTQYF. The CDR3, as DNA: TGTGCCAGCAGTACCAATACGCAGTATTTT.